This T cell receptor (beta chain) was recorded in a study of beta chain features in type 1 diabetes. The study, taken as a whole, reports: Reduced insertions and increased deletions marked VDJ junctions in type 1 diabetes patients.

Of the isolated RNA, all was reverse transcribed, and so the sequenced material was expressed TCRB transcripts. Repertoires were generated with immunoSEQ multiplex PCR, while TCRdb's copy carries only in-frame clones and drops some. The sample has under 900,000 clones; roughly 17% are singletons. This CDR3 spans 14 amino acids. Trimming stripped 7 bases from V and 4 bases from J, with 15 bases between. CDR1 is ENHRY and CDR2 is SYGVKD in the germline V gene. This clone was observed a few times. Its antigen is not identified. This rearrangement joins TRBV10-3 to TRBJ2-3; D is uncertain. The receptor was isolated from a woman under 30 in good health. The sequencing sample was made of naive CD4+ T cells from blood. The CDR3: CAIKDPGGADTQYF. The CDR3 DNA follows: TGTGCCATCAAAGACCCCGGTGGGGCAGATACGCAGTATTTT.